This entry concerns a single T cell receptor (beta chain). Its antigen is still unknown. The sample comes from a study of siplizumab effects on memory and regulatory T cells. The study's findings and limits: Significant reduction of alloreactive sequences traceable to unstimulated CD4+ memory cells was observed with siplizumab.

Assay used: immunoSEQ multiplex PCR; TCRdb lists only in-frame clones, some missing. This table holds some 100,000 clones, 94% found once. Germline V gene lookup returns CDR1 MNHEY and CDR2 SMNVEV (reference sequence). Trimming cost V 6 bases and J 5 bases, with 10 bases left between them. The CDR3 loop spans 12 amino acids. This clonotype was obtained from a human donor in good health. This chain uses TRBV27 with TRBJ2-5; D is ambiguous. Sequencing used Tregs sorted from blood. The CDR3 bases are TGTGCCAGCAGGAGGTTGGGCGAGACCCAGTACTTC. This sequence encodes CASRRLGETQYF.